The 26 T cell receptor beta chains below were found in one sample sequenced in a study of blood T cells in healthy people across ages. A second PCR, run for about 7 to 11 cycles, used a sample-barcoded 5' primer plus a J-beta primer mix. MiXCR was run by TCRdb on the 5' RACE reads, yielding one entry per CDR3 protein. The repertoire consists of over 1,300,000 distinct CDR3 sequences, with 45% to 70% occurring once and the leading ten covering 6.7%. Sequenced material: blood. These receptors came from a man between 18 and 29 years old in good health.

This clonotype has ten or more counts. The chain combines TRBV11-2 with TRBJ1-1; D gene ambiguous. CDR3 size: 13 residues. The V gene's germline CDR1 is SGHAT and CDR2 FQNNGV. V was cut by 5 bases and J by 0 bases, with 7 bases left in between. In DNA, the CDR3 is TGTGCCAGCAGCGGCCGAATGAACACTGAAGCTTTCTTT. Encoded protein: CASSGRMNTEAFF.

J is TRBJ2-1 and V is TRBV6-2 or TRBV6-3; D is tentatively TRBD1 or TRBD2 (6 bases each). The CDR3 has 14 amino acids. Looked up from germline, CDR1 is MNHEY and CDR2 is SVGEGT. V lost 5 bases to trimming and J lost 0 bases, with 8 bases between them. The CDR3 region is CASSKGGSYNEQFF. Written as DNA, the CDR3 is TGTGCCAGCAGTAAGGGGGGCTCCTACAATGAGCAGTTCTTC.

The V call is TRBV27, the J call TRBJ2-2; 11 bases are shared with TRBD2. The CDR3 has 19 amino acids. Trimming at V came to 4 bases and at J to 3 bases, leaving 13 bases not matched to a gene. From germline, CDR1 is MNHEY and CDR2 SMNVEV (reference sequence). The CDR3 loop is CASSWGRSGLAVYTGELFF. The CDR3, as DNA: TGTGCCAGCAGTTGGGGGCGATCGGGACTAGCGGTTTACACCGGGGAGCTGTTTTTT.

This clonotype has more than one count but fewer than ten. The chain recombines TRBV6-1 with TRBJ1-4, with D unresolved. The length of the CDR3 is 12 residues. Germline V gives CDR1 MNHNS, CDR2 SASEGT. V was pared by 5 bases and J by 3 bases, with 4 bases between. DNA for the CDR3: TGTGCCAGCAGTTCCTCTAATGAAAAACTGTTTTTT. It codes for CASSSSNEKLFF.

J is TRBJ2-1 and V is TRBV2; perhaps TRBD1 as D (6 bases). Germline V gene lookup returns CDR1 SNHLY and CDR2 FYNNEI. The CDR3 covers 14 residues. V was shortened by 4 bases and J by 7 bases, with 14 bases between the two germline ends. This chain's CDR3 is CASSVIPGVNEQFF. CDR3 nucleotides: TGTGCCAGCAGTGTAATCCCAGGGGTGAATGAGCAGTTCTTC.

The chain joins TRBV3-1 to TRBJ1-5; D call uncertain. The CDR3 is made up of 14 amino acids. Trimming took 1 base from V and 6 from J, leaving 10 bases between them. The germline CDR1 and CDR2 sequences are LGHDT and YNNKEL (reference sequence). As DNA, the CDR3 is TGTGCCAGCAGCCAAGGAAACACCGCTCAGCCCCAGCATTTT. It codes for CASSQGNTAQPQHF.

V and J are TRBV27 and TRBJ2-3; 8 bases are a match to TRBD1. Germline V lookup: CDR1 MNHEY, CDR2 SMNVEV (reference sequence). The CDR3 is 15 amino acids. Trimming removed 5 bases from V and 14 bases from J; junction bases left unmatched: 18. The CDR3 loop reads CASSRTGLNQGPRYF. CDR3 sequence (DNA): TGTGCCAGCAGTCGGACAGGGTTGAACCAAGGCCCGCGGTATTTT.

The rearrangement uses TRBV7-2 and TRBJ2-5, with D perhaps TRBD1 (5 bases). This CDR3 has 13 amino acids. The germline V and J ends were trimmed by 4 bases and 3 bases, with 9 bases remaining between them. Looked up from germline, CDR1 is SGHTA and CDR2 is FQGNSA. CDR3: CASSWGPEETQYF. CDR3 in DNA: TGTGCCAGCAGCTGGGGCCCGGAAGAGACCCAGTACTTC.

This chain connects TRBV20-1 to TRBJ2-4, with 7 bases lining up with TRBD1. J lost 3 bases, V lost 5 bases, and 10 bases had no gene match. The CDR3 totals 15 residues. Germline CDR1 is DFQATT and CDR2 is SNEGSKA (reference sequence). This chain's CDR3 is CSAGLGQLIKNIQYF. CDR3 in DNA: TGCAGTGCTGGCCTGGGACAGTTAATCAAAAACATTCAGTACTTC.

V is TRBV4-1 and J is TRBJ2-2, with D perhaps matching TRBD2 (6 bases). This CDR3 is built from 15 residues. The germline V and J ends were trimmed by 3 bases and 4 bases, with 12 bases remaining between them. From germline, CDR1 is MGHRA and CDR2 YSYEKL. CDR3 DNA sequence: TGCGCCAGCAGCCAGACGGGACTTTCCACCGGGGAGCTGTTTTTT. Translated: CASSQTGLSTGELFF.

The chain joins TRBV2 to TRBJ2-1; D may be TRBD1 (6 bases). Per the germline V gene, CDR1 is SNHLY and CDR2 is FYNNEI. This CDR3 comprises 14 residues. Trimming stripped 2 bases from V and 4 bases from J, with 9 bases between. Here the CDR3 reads CASSEQGKYNEQFF. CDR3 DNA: TGTGCCAGCAGTGAACAGGGGAAGTACAATGAGCAGTTCTTC.

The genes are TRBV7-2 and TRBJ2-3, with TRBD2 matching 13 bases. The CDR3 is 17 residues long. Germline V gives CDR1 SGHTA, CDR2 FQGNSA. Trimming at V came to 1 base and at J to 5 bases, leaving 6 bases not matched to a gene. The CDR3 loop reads CASSLVPLAGGLDTQYF. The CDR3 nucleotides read TGTGCCAGCAGCTTAGTCCCACTAGCGGGGGGGCTAGATACGCAGTATTTT.

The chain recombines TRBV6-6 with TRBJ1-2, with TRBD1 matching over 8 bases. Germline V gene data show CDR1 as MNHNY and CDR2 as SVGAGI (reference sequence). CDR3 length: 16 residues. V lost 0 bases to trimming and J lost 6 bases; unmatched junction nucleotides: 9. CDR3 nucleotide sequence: TGTGCCAGCAGTTACTCCCGGGACAGGTGTTTAGATGGCTACACCTTC. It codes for CASSYSRDRCLDGYTF.

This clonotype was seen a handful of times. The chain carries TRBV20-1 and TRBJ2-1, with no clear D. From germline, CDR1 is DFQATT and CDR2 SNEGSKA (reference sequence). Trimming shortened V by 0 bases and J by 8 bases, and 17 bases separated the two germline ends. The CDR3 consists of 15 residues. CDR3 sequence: CSARDLRRRGDEQFF. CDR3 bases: TGCAGTGCTAGAGATTTGAGGCGGCGCGGAGATGAGCAGTTCTTC.

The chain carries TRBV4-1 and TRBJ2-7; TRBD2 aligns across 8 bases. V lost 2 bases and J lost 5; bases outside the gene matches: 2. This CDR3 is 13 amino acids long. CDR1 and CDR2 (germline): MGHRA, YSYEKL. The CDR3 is CASSQIGGDEQYF. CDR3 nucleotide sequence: TGCGCCAGCAGCCAAATCGGGGGGGACGAGCAGTACTTC.

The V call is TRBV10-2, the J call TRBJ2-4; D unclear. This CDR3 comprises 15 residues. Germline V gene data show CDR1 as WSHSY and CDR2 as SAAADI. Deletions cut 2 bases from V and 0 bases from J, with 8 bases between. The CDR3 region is CASSEPRLAKNIQYF. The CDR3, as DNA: TGCGCCAGCAGTGAGCCGCGATTAGCCAAAAACATTCAGTACTTC.

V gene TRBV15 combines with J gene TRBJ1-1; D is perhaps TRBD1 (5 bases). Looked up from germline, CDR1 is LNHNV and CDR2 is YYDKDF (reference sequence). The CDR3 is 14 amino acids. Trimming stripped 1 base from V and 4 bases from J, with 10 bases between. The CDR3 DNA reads TGTGCCACCAGCAGAGTCGTCGGGGCCACTGAAGCTTTCTTT. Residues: CATSRVVGATEAFF. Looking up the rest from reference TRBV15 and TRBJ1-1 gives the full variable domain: DAMVIQNPRYQVTQFGKPVTLSCSQTLNHNVMYWYQQKSSQAPKLLFHYYDKDFNNEADTPDNFQSRRPNTSFCFLDIRSPGLGDTAMYLCATSRVVGATEAFFGQGTRLTVV.

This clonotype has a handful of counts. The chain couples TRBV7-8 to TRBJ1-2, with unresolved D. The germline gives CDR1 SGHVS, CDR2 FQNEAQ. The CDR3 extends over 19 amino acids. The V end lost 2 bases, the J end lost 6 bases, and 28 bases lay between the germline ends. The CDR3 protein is CASSLYRLRGAKPRDGYTF. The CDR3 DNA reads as TGTGCCAGCAGCTTATATAGGCTTCGGGGAGCCAAACCTCGCGATGGCTACACCTTC.

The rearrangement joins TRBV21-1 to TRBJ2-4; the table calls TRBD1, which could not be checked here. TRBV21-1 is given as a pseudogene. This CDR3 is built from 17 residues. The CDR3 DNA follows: TGTGCCAGCAGCTTCAAGGGGCACGGAATAGCCAAAAACATTCAGTACTTC. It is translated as CASSFKGHGIAKNIQYF.

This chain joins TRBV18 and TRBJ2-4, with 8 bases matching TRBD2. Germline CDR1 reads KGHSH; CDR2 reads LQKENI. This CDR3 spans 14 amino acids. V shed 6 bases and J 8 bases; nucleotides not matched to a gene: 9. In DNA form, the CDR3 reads TGTGCCAGCTCCCTCCCGGGGGGGACGCACATTCAGTACTTC. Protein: CASSLPGGTHIQYF.

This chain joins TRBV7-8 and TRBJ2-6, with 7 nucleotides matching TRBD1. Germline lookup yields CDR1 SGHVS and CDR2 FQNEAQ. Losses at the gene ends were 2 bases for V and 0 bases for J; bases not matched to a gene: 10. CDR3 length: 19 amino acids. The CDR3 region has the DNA TGTGCCAGCAGCTTATCAGTAGGACAGGCAAACTCTGGGGCCAACGTCCTGACTTTC. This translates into CASSLSVGQANSGANVLTF.

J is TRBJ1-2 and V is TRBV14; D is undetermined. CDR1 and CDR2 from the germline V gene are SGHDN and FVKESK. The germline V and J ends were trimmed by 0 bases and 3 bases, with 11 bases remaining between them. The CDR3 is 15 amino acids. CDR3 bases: TGTGCCAGCAGCCAAGATTGGGCGGATTACTATGGCTACACCTTC. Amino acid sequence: CASSQDWADYYGYTF. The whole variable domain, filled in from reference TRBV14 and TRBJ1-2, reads EAGVTQFPSHSVIEKGQTVTLRCDPISGHDNLYWYRRVMGKEIKFLLHFVKESKQDESGMPNNRFLAERTGGTYSTLKVQPAELEDSGVYFCASSQDWADYYGYTFGSGTRLTVV.

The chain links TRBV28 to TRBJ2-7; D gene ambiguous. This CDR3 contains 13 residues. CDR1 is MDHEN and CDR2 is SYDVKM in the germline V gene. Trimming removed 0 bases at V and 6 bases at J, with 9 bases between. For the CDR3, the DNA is TGTGCCAGCAGTTTATGGCCGGTGGGCGAGCAGTACTTC. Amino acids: CASSLWPVGEQYF. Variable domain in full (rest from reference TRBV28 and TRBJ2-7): DVKVTQSSRYLVKRTGEKVFLECVQDMDHENMFWYRQDPGLGLRLIYFSYDVKMKEKGDIPEGYSVSREKKERFSLILESASTNQTSMYLCASSLWPVGEQYFGPGTRLTVT.

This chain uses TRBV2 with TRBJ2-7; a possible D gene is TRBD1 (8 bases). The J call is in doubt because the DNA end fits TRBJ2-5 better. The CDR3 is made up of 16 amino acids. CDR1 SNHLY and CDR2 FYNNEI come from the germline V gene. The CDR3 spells CASSEASTGGGETQYF. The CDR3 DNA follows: TGTGCCAGCAGTGAAGCTAGTACAGGGGGAGGGGAGACCCAGTACTTC.

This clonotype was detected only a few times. The CDR3 DNA reads TGTGCCAGCAGTTTAATTCAGGAGGAGCAGTACTTC. As protein: CASSLIQEEQYF. The V call is TRBV28, the J call TRBJ2-7; D remains unclear. This CDR3 is 12 amino acids long. V was clipped by 2 bases and J by 7 bases, with 9 bases between them. In germline, CDR1 is MDHEN, CDR2 SYDVKM. Based on the CDR3 plus reference TRBV28 and TRBJ2-7, the full variable domain is DVKVTQSSRYLVKRTGEKVFLECVQDMDHENMFWYRQDPGLGLRLIYFSYDVKMKEKGDIPEGYSVSREKKERFSLILESASTNQTSMYLCASSLIQEEQYFGPGTRLTVT.

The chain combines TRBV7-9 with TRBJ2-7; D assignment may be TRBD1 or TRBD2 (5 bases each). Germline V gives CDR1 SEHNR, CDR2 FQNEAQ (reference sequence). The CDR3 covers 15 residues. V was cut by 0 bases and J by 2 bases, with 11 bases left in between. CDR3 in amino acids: CASSLAPGPTYEQYF. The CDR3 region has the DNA TGTGCCAGCAGCTTAGCGCCGGGACCTACCTACGAGCAGTACTTC.